The 28 T cell receptor beta chains below come from one sample, sequenced in a study of CD8+ T cells in alopecia areata. Sequencing relied on a cDNA template that was reverse transcribed from extracted RNA. TCRdb's table, derived via immunoSEQ multiplex PCR, lists solely in-frame clones and lacks some. The sample contains 290,000 or so clones, none of them singletons. The pooled cutaneous lymph node cells were sorted using several markers (CD4, CD8alpha, NKG2D, NKG2ACE and others). Specimen: CD4+ T cells sorted from a lymph node. These receptors were taken from a C3H/HeJ mouse with alopecia areata. Mouse strain MHC haplotype: H2-k.

About this clone: The gene symbols are mouse symbols. Read coverage stops 4 residues before the CDR3 terminus; the germline J gene supplies the remainder. This chain links TRBV19 with TRBJ2-7; 8 positions match TRBD2. CDR1 is FNHDT, CDR2 SITEND, per germline (reference sequence). V lost 5 bases and J lost 0; bases outside the gene matches: 7. The length of the CDR3 is 15 residues. The CDR3 loop reads CASRWGGPSSYEQYF. Incomplete CDR3 DNA: TGTGCCAGCAGATGGGGGGGGCCGAGCTCCTAT.

This clone was seen only a few times. Mouse names are used for the genes. The CDR3 goes on 4 residues after the read ends, and that part is filled in from the germline J gene. The chain links TRBV13-3 to TRBJ2-7; tentatively, D is TRBD2 (5 bases). Trimming removed 3 bases from V and 0 bases from J, with 7 bases in between. CDR3 length equals 13 residues. Germline V gene lookup returns CDR1 NNHDY and CDR2 SYVADS. The CDR3 region is CASSGWVSYEQYF. CDR3 bases read: TGTGCCAGCAGTGGCTGGGTCTCCTAT.

This clone turned up a few times. Any gene name here is a mouse gene name. Coverage ceases 4 residues before the CDR3 finishes, and the germline J gene fills in the end. This sample includes further DNA sequences coding for the same CDR3. This sequence joins TRBV31 and TRBJ1-2, with 7 bases fitting TRBD1. This CDR3 comprises 13 residues. Trimming took 4 bases from V and 0 from J; bases not matched to a gene: 2. Germline assignment: CDR1 GKSSPN and CDR2 SITVG. The CDR3 region is CAWTGTANSDYTF. The covered CDR3 bases are TGTGCCTGGACGGGGACAGCAAACTCC. Together with reference TRBV31 and TRBJ1-2, the CDR3 gives the full variable domain: AQTIHQWPVAEIKAVGSPLSLGCTIKGKSSPNLYWYWQATGGTLQQLFYSITVGQVESVVQLNLSASRPKDDQFILSTEKLLLSHSGFYLCAWTGTANSDYTFGSGTRLLVI.

There are a few counts of this clone. Gene names denote mouse genes. The read finishes 4 residues shy of the CDR3 end, and the germline J gene is used to complete it. The same CDR3 is also encoded by other DNA sequences in this sample. The rearrangement uses TRBV19 and TRBJ1-2; possible D gene TRBD1, 6 bases. CDR3 size: 13 residues. Germline V gene data show CDR1 as FNHDT and CDR2 as SITEND (reference sequence). V was shortened by 5 bases and J by 1 base, with 9 bases between the two germline ends. CDR3 amino acids: CASSTDRNSDYTF. The sequenced part of the CDR3 DNA is TGTGCCAGCAGCACGGACAGAAACTCC.

The sample holds a few counts of this clone. Mouse germline and gene names are used. The sequence runs out 4 residues before the end of the CDR3; the remainder is reconstructed from the germline J gene. V gene TRBV1 combines with J gene TRBJ2-2; 10 bases line up with TRBD2. CDR3 length: 15 residues. Trimming took 1 base from V and 6 from J; bases not matched to a gene: 2. From germline, CDR1 is NSQYPW and CDR2 LRSPGD (reference sequence). The DNA read from the CDR3 is TGCACCTGCAGTGCAGCTGGGGGGGCAGCCGGG. Translation gives CTCSAAGGAAG. The CDR3, in full, reads CTCSAAGGAAGQLYF. The full variable domain, completed using reference TRBV1 and TRBJ2-2, is VTLLEQNPRWRLVPRGQAVNLRCILKNSQYPWMSWYQQDLQKQLQWLFTLRSPGDKEVKSLPGADYLATRVTDTELRLQVANMSQGRTLYCTCSAAGGAAGQLYFGEGSKLTVL.

This clone was seen only a few times. Genes and germline come from the mouse. The read ends 4 residues early relative to the CDR3; the germline J gene fills the gap. Other nucleotide sequences in the sample specify the same CDR3. The V gene is TRBV1, the J gene TRBJ2-1, with TRBD2 identical over 8 bases. Germline CDR1 is NSQYPW and CDR2 is LRSPGD (reference sequence). V was pared by 1 base and J by 3 bases, with 2 bases of the junction left unmatched. The CDR3 totals 15 residues. The CDR3 sequence is CTCSAGGGLYAEQFF. The CDR3 bases that were read are TGCACCTGCAGTGCAGGGGGGGGGCTCTATGCT. The complete variable domain, with remaining parts taken from reference TRBV1 and TRBJ2-1, reads VTLLEQNPRWRLVPRGQAVNLRCILKNSQYPWMSWYQQDLQKQLQWLFTLRSPGDKEVKSLPGADYLATRVTDTELRLQVANMSQGRTLYCTCSAGGGLYAEQFFGPGTRLTVL.

This clone was recorded a few times. Here the gene names and germline are mouse. The CDR3 end is not reached by the read, which stops 4 residues before it; the germline J gene fills it in. The gene calls are TRBV13-1 and TRBJ2-1; perhaps TRBD1 as D (6 bases). CDR1 NSHNY and CDR2 SYGAGN come from the germline V gene. V lost 9 bases and J lost 5, with 9 bases in between. The CDR3 covers 11 residues. CDR3 loop: CATQGNAEQFF. The CDR3 DNA, read in part, is TGTGCCACGCAGGGGAATGCT.

In its sample, this clone was seen a few times. These gene names are mouse names. The read halts 4 residues ahead of the CDR3 end, with the missing end drawn from the germline J gene. The chain uses TRBV5 and TRBJ2-2; maybe TRBD1 (6 bases). The V and J ends lost 4 bases and 3 bases respectively, with 9 bases between them. CDR3 length: 14 amino acids. Germline lookup yields CDR1 LGHNA and CDR2 YNLKQL (reference sequence). The chain's CDR3 is CASSLQGHTGQLYF. CDR3 DNA, as far as it was read: TGTGCCAGCAGCCTACAGGGACACACCGGG.

About this clone itself: Mouse gene names and germline throughout. The CDR3 end falls 4 residues outside the read, so it is completed with the germline J gene. J is TRBJ1-1 and V is TRBV1; D is perhaps TRBD1 (5 bases). CDR3 size: 14 residues. Per the germline V gene, CDR1 is NSQYPW and CDR2 is LRSPGD (reference sequence). Trimming removed 0 bases at V and 3 bases at J, with 8 bases between. The sequenced CDR3 bases are TGCACCTGCAGTGCAGATCGACAGTACACA. Translating it yields CTCSADRQYT. The CDR3 in full is CTCSADRQYTEVFF. Full variable domain (missing parts from reference TRBV1 and TRBJ1-1): VTLLEQNPRWRLVPRGQAVNLRCILKNSQYPWMSWYQQDLQKQLQWLFTLRSPGDKEVKSLPGADYLATRVTDTELRLQVANMSQGRTLYCTCSADRQYTEVFFGKGTRLTVV.

This clone was detected only a few times. Germline and genes here are mouse. The read falls 4 residues short of the CDR3 end, and the missing part is taken from the germline J gene. V gene TRBV19 combines with J gene TRBJ1-1, with D possibly being TRBD1 (6 bases). The germline CDR1 and CDR2 sequences are FNHDT and SITEND (reference sequence). The CDR3 extends over 12 amino acids. Partial CDR3 DNA: TGTGCCAGCAGTAAAGGGACATCA. Translated, it gives CASSKGTS. The whole CDR3 sequence reads CASSKGTSEVFF.

This clone was seen only a few times. Gene names and germline refer to mouse. The read falls 4 residues short of the CDR3 end, and the missing part is taken from the germline J gene. Other nucleotide sequences from this sample produce the same CDR3. V usage is TRBV31 and J usage is TRBJ1-2, with TRBD1 identical over 9 bases. The junction had 2 bases not matched to a gene; V was cut back by 1 base and J by 2 bases. Per the germline V gene, CDR1 is GKSSPN and CDR2 is SITVG. The CDR3 sequence is 14 residues long. The DNA read from the CDR3 is TGTGCCTGGAGTCCGGGACAGGGCAACTCC. This translates into CAWSPGQGNS. The entire CDR3 sequence reads CAWSPGQGNSDYTF.

Details on this clone: Mouse germline and gene names are used. The read halts 4 residues ahead of the CDR3 end, with the missing end drawn from the germline J gene. This chain links TRBV31 with TRBJ2-1, with D tentatively TRBD1 (7 bases). The germline V gene encodes CDR1 GKSSPN and CDR2 SITVG. The CDR3 length is 13 residues. The CDR3 loop is CAWSQGARAEQFF. Incomplete CDR3 DNA: TGTGCCTGGAGTCAGGGGGCCCGAGCT.

Concerning this clone: Germline and genes here are mouse. The CDR3 end is not reached by the read, which stops 4 residues before it; the germline J gene fills it in. This chain connects TRBV14 to TRBJ2-1; 11 bases line up with TRBD2. Germline V CDR1 and CDR2: SGHDT, FRDEAV. This CDR3 has 15 residues. The ends lost 3 bases at V and 2 bases at J; junction bases unmatched: 1. CDR3 DNA (partial): TGTGCCAGCAGTTGGGACTGGGGGTACTATGCT. Translated: CASSWDWGYYA. Given in full, the CDR3 is CASSWDWGYYAEQFF.

This clone was detected only a few times. Genes and germline are mouse. The read ends 4 residues early relative to the CDR3; the germline J gene fills the gap. Other DNA sequences in the same sample also yield this CDR3. This rearrangement joins TRBV13-1 to TRBJ2-7; the D is unclear. The V end was cut by 2 bases, the J end by 2 bases, with 5 bases between. The germline CDR1 and CDR2 sequences are NSHNY and SYGAGN. The CDR3 runs 12 residues. CDR3: CASSDLTYEQYF. Partial CDR3 DNA: TGTGCCAGCAGTGACCTTACCTAT.

Comments on this clone: Gene and germline names: mouse. The CDR3 goes on 4 residues after the read ends, and that part is filled in from the germline J gene. V gene TRBV13-1 combines with J gene TRBJ2-7; maybe TRBD1 (6 bases). The CDR3 loop spans 14 amino acids. CDR1 is NSHNY, CDR2 SYGAGN, per germline. The CDR3 reads CASSDVGDKYEQYF. CDR3 bases read: TGTGCCAGCAGTGATGTTGGGGACAAATAT.

Of note for this clone: The gene names here belong to mouse. Coverage ceases 4 residues before the CDR3 finishes, and the germline J gene fills in the end. The rearrangement links TRBV31 to TRBJ2-7; TRBD2 matches at 7 bases. The CDR3 extends over 13 amino acids. CDR1 is GKSSPN and CDR2 is SITVG in the germline V gene. CDR3 loop: CAWSLRGGYEQYF. The covered CDR3 bases are TGTGCCTGGAGTCTACGGGGGGGGTAT.

In this sample, this clone turned up a few times. The genes are named according to mouse. The read stops 3 residues short of the end of the CDR3; the missing end is completed from the germline J gene. The rearrangement links TRBV13-1 to TRBJ1-6; no clear D. TRBJ1-6 is known as an ORF, though its function is uncertain. Trimming removed 6 bases from V and 2 bases from J, with 6 bases in between. The CDR3 is 13 residues long. Per germline, CDR1 NSHNY and CDR2 SYGAGN. Incomplete CDR3 DNA: TGTGCCAGCAAGTCAACCTATAATTCGCCC. Translated: CASKSTYNSP. The CDR3, in full, reads CASKSTYNSPLYF.

This clone was seen more than once but under ten times. Any gene name here is a mouse gene name. The read stops 4 residues short of the end of the CDR3; the missing end is completed from the germline J gene. The gene calls are TRBV13-1 and TRBJ2-2, with TRBD2 identical over 9 bases. V was pared by 3 bases and J by 1 base, with 4 bases of the junction left unmatched. CDR1 and CDR2 from the germline V gene are NSHNY and SYGAGN. The CDR3 runs to 16 residues. The CDR3 reads CASSGDWGKNTGQLYF. The CDR3 DNA, read in part, is TGTGCCAGCAGTGGTGACTGGGGGAAAAACACCGGG.

With respect to this clone: Gene and germline names: mouse. The covered CDR3 bases are TGTGCCAGCAGCCAAGGGGGGGTTGCAGAA. Its protein is CASSQGGVAE. The whole CDR3 sequence is CASSQGGVAETLYF. The chain has TRBV5 and TRBJ2-3, with D possibly being TRBD2 (6 bases). The sequenced fragment ends 4 residues before the CDR3 boundary, so the rest is inferred from the germline J gene. The V end was cut by 1 base, the J end by 2 bases, with 7 bases between. CDR3 length equals 14 residues. The germline V gene encodes CDR1 LGHNA and CDR2 YNLKQL (reference sequence).

This clone was detected a few times. Gene and germline names: mouse. The read ends 4 residues shy of where the CDR3 ends; the end is completed using the germline J gene. Other nucleotide sequences in the sample specify the same CDR3. V usage is TRBV19 and J usage is TRBJ2-3, with 10 bases identical to TRBD1. The germline CDR1 and CDR2 sequences are FNHDT and SITEND (reference sequence). This CDR3 contains 14 residues. Losses at the gene ends were 6 bases for V and 3 bases for J; bases not matched to a gene: 4. The chain's CDR3 is CASTRTGGAETLYF. Partial CDR3 DNA: TGTGCCAGCACCCGGACAGGGGGAGCAGAA.

Concerning this clone itself: The gene names here belong to mouse. Read sequence stops 4 residues before the CDR3 end, and the germline J gene provides the missing end. Other DNA sequences in this specimen translate into the identical CDR3. This rearrangement joins TRBV5 to TRBJ2-2, with D unresolved. V shed 6 bases and J shed 1 base, with 6 bases lying between them. This CDR3 region has 13 residues. The germline CDR1 and CDR2 sequences are LGHNA and YNLKQL (reference sequence). CDR3 protein: CASSPKNTGQLYF. CDR3 DNA (partial): TGTGCCAGCAGTCCAAAAAACACCGGG.

This clone was detected only a few times. Genes here carry mouse names. The read falls 4 residues short of the CDR3 end, and the missing part is taken from the germline J gene. This specimen includes other DNA sequences encoding the same CDR3. The chain uses TRBV5 and TRBJ2-2; tentatively, D is TRBD1 (7 bases). The germline CDR1 and CDR2 sequences are LGHNA and YNLKQL (reference sequence). The V end lost 0 bases, the J end lost 3 bases, and 11 bases lay between the germline ends. The CDR3 runs 16 residues. The sequenced part of the CDR3 DNA is TGTGCCAGCAGCCAAGATAGGGGGCGCGACACCGGG. The encoded protein is CASSQDRGRDTG. The CDR3 as a whole reads CASSQDRGRDTGQLYF.

For this clone: Germline and genes here are mouse. The CDR3 end lies 4 residues beyond the end of the read and is filled in from the germline J gene. This rearrangement joins TRBV17 to TRBJ2-5; perhaps TRBD2 as D (6 bases). Germline V gene sequence: CDR1 MNHDT, CDR2 YYDKIL. The CDR3 loop spans 16 amino acids. Trimming cost V 0 bases and J 0 bases, with 10 bases left between them. The CDR3 bases that were read are TGTGCTAGCAGTAGAGATGGGGGACTTAACCAAGAC. Protein sequence: CASSRDGGLNQD. The full CDR3 protein is CASSRDGGLNQDTQYF.

In this sample, this clone turned up a few times. Germline and genes here are mouse. The CDR3 end lies 4 residues beyond the end of the read and is filled in from the germline J gene. The chain couples TRBV31 to TRBJ2-5, with 8 bases fitting TRBD1. The CDR3 has 17 residues. V trimming: 2 bases; J trimming: 3 bases; junction bases outside the gene matches: 13. Germline values: CDR1 GKSSPN, CDR2 SITVG. Partial CDR3 DNA: TGTGCCTGGAGTTTACCTCCCTTGGACAGGGATCAAGAC. Protein: CAWSLPPLDRDQD. The whole CDR3 reads CAWSLPPLDRDQDTQYF.

Turning to this clone: Gene names denote mouse genes. The read ends 4 residues before the CDR3 terminus; that terminus is restored from the germline J gene. This chain uses TRBV19 with TRBJ1-2, with D perhaps matching TRBD1 (6 bases). Germline V lookup: CDR1 FNHDT, CDR2 SITEND (reference sequence). V lost 4 bases to trimming and J lost 4 bases, with 8 bases between them. The CDR3 loop spans 12 amino acids. The CDR3 DNA, read in part, is TGTGCCAGCAGTCCGACAGGCTCC. As protein: CASSPTGS. The whole CDR3 protein is CASSPTGSDYTF.

Only a few counts were recorded for this clone. Gene names are the mouse ones. The CDR3 end is not reached by the read, which stops 4 residues before it; the germline J gene fills it in. The chain is built from TRBV13-1 and TRBJ2-1; D is perhaps TRBD1 (6 bases). The germline gives CDR1 NSHNY, CDR2 SYGAGN. With 0 bases removed from V and 6 bases from J, the gap between germline ends came to 13 bases. This CDR3 contains 15 residues. Incomplete CDR3 DNA: TGTGCCAGCAGTGATGACGGCAGGGGAGGTGCT. This codes for CASSDDGRGGA. The CDR3 as a whole reads CASSDDGRGGAEQFF.

Worth noting for this clone: A much larger clone differs from this one at a single base, so this may be a read error. Genes and germline come from the mouse. The read terminates 4 residues ahead of where the CDR3 ends, so the germline J gene completes it. This sample also contains other DNA sequences that code for the same CDR3. The chain couples TRBV29 to TRBJ1-2; the D gene is possibly TRBD1 (6 bases). V lost 6 bases and J 0 bases, leaving 11 bases between the germline ends. The CDR3 covers 14 residues. Per the germline V gene, CDR1 is MSHET and CDR2 is SYDVDS. The CDR3 bases that were read are TGTGCTAGCAGCCCCGGGACAACAAACTCC. It codes for CASSPGTTNS. The whole CDR3 is CASSPGTTNSDYTF.

This clone turned up a few times. Germline and genes here are mouse. The DNA ends 4 residues before the CDR3 does, and the rest of the CDR3 is filled in from the germline J gene. The chain has TRBV19 and TRBJ2-3, with D possibly matching TRBD2 (6 bases). CDR3 length: 16 residues. Trimming shortened V by 0 bases and J by 2 bases, and 13 bases separated the two germline ends. Looked up from germline, CDR1 is FNHDT and CDR2 is SITEND (reference sequence). CDR3 DNA (partial): TGTGCCAGCAGTATAGCTCAGCAGGGACTTGCAGAA. It codes for CASSIAQQGLAE. The CDR3, in full, reads CASSIAQQGLAETLYF.